The T cell receptor (beta chain) described here comes from a study of T cell responses to AZD1222 COVID-19 vaccine. Only one count was recorded for this clone. As yet, its antigen is unknown. Study-level findings and limits: Nearly half of unique spike-specific TCRs reportedly avoided B.1.351 and B.1.1.7 mutated regions.

V lost 1 base and J 0 bases, leaving 4 bases between the germline ends. Germline values: CDR1 SGHAT, CDR2 FQNNGV. The CDR3 has 14 amino acids. TCRdb keeps only in-frame clones here, not all; method: immunoSEQ multiplex PCR. The sample holds about 34,000 clones, around three quarters seen once. The starting material was peripheral blood, obtained 28 days after the second AZD1222 dose. V usage is TRBV11-2 and J usage is TRBJ1-5; no clear D gene. The clonotype originates from an adult who received the AZD1222 COVID-19 vaccine. The DNA of the CDR3 is TGTGCCAGCAGCTTAGCCGGTAGCAATCAGCCCCAGCATTTT. Protein: CASSLAGSNQPQHF. Full variable domain (rest looked up from reference TRBV11-2 and TRBJ1-5): EAGVAQSPRYKIIEKRQSVAFWCNPISGHATLYWYQQILGQGPKLLIQFQNNGVVDDSQLPKDRFSAERLKGVDSTLKIQPAKLEDSAVYLCASSLAGSNQPQHFGDGTRLSIL.